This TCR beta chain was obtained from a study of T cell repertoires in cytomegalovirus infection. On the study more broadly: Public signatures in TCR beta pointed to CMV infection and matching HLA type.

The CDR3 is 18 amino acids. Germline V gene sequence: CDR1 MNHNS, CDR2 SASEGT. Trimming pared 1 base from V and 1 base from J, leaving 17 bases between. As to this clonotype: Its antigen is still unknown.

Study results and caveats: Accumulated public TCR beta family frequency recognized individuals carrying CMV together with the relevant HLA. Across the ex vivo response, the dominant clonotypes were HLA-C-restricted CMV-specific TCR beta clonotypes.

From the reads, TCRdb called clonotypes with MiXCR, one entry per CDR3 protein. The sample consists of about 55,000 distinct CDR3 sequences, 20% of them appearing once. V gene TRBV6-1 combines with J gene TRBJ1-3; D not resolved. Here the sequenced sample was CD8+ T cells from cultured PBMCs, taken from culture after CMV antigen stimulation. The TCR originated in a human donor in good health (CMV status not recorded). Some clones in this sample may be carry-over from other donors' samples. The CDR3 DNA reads TGTGCCAGCAGTGAAGTTTCGGTGGCTGGTGTTTCTGGAAACACCATATATTTT. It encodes CASSEVSVAGVSGNTIYF.